A selection of T cell receptor beta chains follows, all from one sample in a study of blood T cell repertoires in COVID-19. Libraries were prepared by immunoSEQ multiplex PCR; TCRdb keeps only in-frame clonotypes and omits some of them. This sample has fewer than 250,000 clones, with around 80% found just once. The sample taken for sequencing was peripheral blood. Receptor source: a woman aged 55-69 years with COVID-19, enrolled during active disease. The CDR3 runs from the conserved cysteine through the conserved F or W. D genes are given only for firm matches. Only part of the rows carry a size: once, few, many, or a class if the clone is expanded.

>TRBV7-9|.|TRBD1|TRBJ2-7
TGTGCCAGCAGCACAGGGGGAAGGGCCTACGAGCAGTACTTC
CASSTGGRAYEQYF
>TRBV12-3/TRBV12-4|.|TRBD1|TRBJ1-2
TGTGCCGGCCGGAGGGACAGGGACTATGGCTACACCTTC
CAGRRDRDYGYTF
>TRBV5-1|.|.|TRBJ2-5
TGCGCCAGCAGCACCGCAACGGCGGGGGCGGGGGAGACCCAGTACTTC
CASSTATAGAGETQYF
>TRBV28|.|.|TRBJ1-1
TGTGCCAGCAGTTCCCCCCGAGCTGACACCCCGAACACTGAAGCTTTCTTT
CASSSPRADTPNTEAFF
>TRBV5-6|.|TRBD1|TRBJ1-3
TGTGCCAGCAGCTCCCGGGACAGGGTCTTTGGAAACACCATATATTTT
CASSSRDRVFGNTIYF
>TRBV2|.|.|TRBJ1-2
TGTGCCAGCAGTGGGGCAGGGAACTATGGCTACACCTTC
CASSGAGNYGYTF
>TRBV27|.|.|TRBJ1-5
TGTGCCAGCAAGGGTCCAGGGGCGGCGCCCCAGCATTTT
CASKGPGAAPQHF
>TRBV5-6|.|TRBD2|TRBJ2-3
TGTGCCAGCAGCTCCTTGTATTTGGCTAGCGGGAGGAGCACAGATACGCAGTATTTT
CASSSLYLASGRSTDTQYF
>TRBV7-8|few|TRBD1|TRBJ2-7
TGTGCCAGCAGTCGCACAGGGGTGTGGGCCTACGAGCAGTACTTC
CASSRTGVWAYEQYF
>TRBV5-1|.|TRBD2|TRBJ2-1
TGCGCCAGCAGTCTGGGAGGGAGAGGAACCTACAATGAGCAGTTCTTC
CASSLGGRGTYNEQFF
>TRBV19|.|TRBD2|TRBJ2-3
TGTGCCAGTAGTATCGGACTAGGGGCAGATACGCAGTATTTT
CASSIGLGADTQYF
>TRBV7-3|.|.|TRBJ2-7
TGTGCCAGCAGCCCAATGGCGACAGCTGGGGAGCAGTACTTC
CASSPMATAGEQYF
>TRBV7-2|.|TRBD2|TRBJ2-7
TGTGCCAGCAGCCCCTATCTAGCGGGACCGTACGAGCAGTACTTC
CASSPYLAGPYEQYF
>TRBV6-5|.|.|TRBJ1-1
TGTGCCAGCAGTCCACTCCGTGAGGGCACTGAAGCTTTCTTT
CASSPLREGTEAFF
>TRBV19|.|.|TRBJ2-5
TGTGCCAGTAGTACAGGGGGTCGGGAGGAGACCCAGTACTTC
CASSTGGREETQYF
>TRBV25-1|.|.|TRBJ1-2
TGTGCCAGCAGTGGTTGGCAGGGCGGATATGGCTACACCTTC
CASSGWQGGYGYTF
>TRBV28|.|.|TRBJ1-5
TGTGCCAGCAGTTTATTGGAGCGGCCCCAGCATTTT
CASSLLERPQHF
>TRBV11-2|.|.|TRBJ2-3
TGTGCCAGCAGCTTCCCGGAGTCTAGCACAGATACGCAGTATTTT
CASSFPESSTDTQYF
>TRBV10-1|.|.|TRBJ1-2
TGCGCCAGCAGTGAGGGACAGTTCTATGGCTACACCTTC
CASSEGQFYGYTF
>TRBV10-2|.|TRBD1|TRBJ1-2
TGCGCCAGCAGTTCGGACAGGACCACTGATGGCTACACCTTC
CASSSDRTTDGYTF
>TRBV27|few|.|TRBJ1-5
TGTGCCAGCAGTTTCAGGGATAGCAATCAGCCCCAGCATTTT
CASSFRDSNQPQHF
>TRBV6-1|once|.|TRBJ2-5
TGTGCCAGCAGTGAAACGGGACAATCTTACCTGATGACCCAGTACTTC
CASSETGQSYLMTQYF
>TRBV12-3/TRBV12-4|.|TRBD1|TRBJ1-2
TGTGCCAGCAGTTTGACAGGGTCCTATGGCTACACCTTC
CASSLTGSYGYTF
>TRBV4-2|few|TRBD1|TRBJ1-6
TGTGCCAGCAGCCAAGAGGACAGGGCGGAATCACCCCTCCACTTT
CASSQEDRAESPLHF
>TRBV3-1/TRBV3-2|.|TRBD1|TRBJ1-1
TGTGCCAGCAGCCGACAGGGGGGGAACACTGAAGCTTTCTTT
CASSRQGGNTEAFF
>TRBV28|once|TRBD2|TRBJ2-3
TGTGCCAGCAGGGAGCGGGGAACAGATACGCAGTATTTT
CASRERGTDTQYF
>TRBV11-2|.|TRBD2|TRBJ2-7
TGTGCCAGCAGCTACCCGGGACTAGCGGGAGGGCGATATCCCAACGAGCAGTACTTC
CASSYPGLAGGRYPNEQYF
>TRBV5-1|few|.|TRBJ1-1
TGCGCCAGCAGCTTGCGACAGGCAAACACTGAAGCTTTCTTT
CASSLRQANTEAFF
>TRBV9|.|TRBD2|TRBJ2-2
TGTGCCAGCAGCCCTAGCCTATACGGGGGGGCCGGGGAGCTGTTTTTT
CASSPSLYGGAGELFF
>TRBV25-1|.|.|TRBJ1-2
TGTGCCAGCAGTGAAGTTGGACCCAGGGGCTATGGCTACACCTTC
CASSEVGPRGYGYTF
>TRBV7-9|.|.|TRBJ1-3
TGTGCCAGCAGCTTAGGGGGAGACTCTGGAAACACCATATATTTT
CASSLGGDSGNTIYF
>TRBV6-1|.|TRBD1|TRBJ1-3
TGTGCCAGCAGTGAAAATTTCCCCGGGACAGCATATCCTAACCGGGGAAACACCATATATTTT
CASSENFPGTAYPNRGNTIYF
>TRBV27|.|.|TRBJ1-1
TGTGCCAGCAGTCCTACAGGGAAGGGCACTGAAGCTTTCTTT
CASSPTGKGTEAFF
>TRBV10-3|.|TRBD1|TRBJ1-2
TGTGCCATCAGTGAGTCTGACAGGGGGTACTATGGCTACACCTTC
CAISESDRGYYGYTF
>TRBV5-1|.|TRBD1|TRBJ2-3
TGCGCCAGCAGCTCGGGGACAGGGGGTGGCACAGATACGCAGTATTTT
CASSSGTGGGTDTQYF
>TRBV10-2|.|TRBD2|TRBJ2-2
TGCGCCAGCAGTGTTGGGACTAGCGGGGCCGCGAACACCGGGGAGCTGTTTTTT
CASSVGTSGAANTGELFF
>TRBV7-2|.|TRBD1|TRBJ2-7
TGTGCCAGCAGCTCACCCGACAGGGGCCTTGTCGAGCAGTACTTC
CASSSPDRGLVEQYF
>TRBV5-5|.|TRBD2|TRBJ2-7
TGTGCCAGCAGCTTGGCTCTAGCGGCCTACGAGCAGTACTTC
CASSLALAAYEQYF
>TRBV12-1|few|.|TRBJ2-6
TGTGCCAGCAGCTCCGGACAGGGGGCGCCCGGGGCCAACGTCCTGACTTTC
CASSSGQGAPGANVLTF
>TRBV19|.|.|TRBJ1-5
TGTGCCAGTAGTATAAGGGGGGGGCGGCAGCCCCAGCATTTT
CASSIRGGRQPQHF
>TRBV2|.|.|TRBJ1-5
TGTGCCAGCAGGGACAGACTTTATAGCAATCAGCCCCAGCATTTT
CASRDRLYSNQPQHF
>TRBV29-1|once|TRBD2|TRBJ2-7
TGCAGCGTTGGGACTAGTCACGAGCAGTACTTC
CSVGTSHEQYF
>TRBV28|.|.|TRBJ2-5
TGTGCCAGCAGTTTGGGGGGTCCCGGGGAGACCCAGTACTTC
CASSLGGPGETQYF
>TRBV19|.|TRBD1|TRBJ1-2
TGTGCCAGTAGGGGGACAGGGGCCCCAGTAGATGGCTACACCTTC
CASRGTGAPVDGYTF
>TRBV27|.|.|TRBJ1-5
TGTGCCAGTTGCCCCGGGGGTAGCGGCAATCAGCCCCAGCATTTT
CASCPGGSGNQPQHF
>TRBV21-1|.|.|TRBJ1-4
TGTGCCAGCAGTCCCGCGGGGCGCGGTTTCCGGGAAAAACTGTTTTTT
CASSPAGRGFREKLFF
>TRBV5-4|.|.|TRBJ1-2
TGTGCCAGCAGCATGTCCGGGATCCAATTATATGGCTACACCTTC
CASSMSGIQLYGYTF
>TRBV29-1|.|TRBD1|TRBJ2-1
TGCAGCGTTGACTCCAGGACAGGGGTGGCCTACAATGAGCAGTTCTTC
CSVDSRTGVAYNEQFF